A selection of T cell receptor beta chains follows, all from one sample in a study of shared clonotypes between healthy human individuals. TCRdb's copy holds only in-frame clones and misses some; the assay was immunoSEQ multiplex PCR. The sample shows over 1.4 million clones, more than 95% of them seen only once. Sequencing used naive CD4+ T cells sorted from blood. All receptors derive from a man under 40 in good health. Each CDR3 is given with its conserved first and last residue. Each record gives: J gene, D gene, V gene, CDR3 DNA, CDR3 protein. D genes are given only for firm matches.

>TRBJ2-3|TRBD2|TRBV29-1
TGCAGCGTTGAAGTTCCAAGACTAGCGGGAGTCACAGATACGCAGTATTTT
CSVEVPRLAGVTDTQYF
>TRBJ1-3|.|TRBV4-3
TGCGCCAGCAGCCAAGTTGGGGGCTCTGGAAACACCATATATTTT
CASSQVGGSGNTIYF
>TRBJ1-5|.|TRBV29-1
TGCAGCGTCGTACAGGAGGTGGGTCAGCCCCAGCATTTT
CSVVQEVGQPQHF
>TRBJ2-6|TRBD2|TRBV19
TGTGCCAGTAGTATGAGTAGCGGGAGGTTAAGCCTCTCTGGGGCCAACGTCCTGACTTTC
CASSMSSGRLSLSGANVLTF
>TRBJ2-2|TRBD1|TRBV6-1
TGTGCCAGCAGTGTTCGGCAGGGGGCCGGGGAGCTGTTTTTT
CASSVRQGAGELFF
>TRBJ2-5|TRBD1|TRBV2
TGTGCCAGCAGTGAAAAAACAGGGGGCCGTGAGACCCAGTACTTC
CASSEKTGGRETQYF
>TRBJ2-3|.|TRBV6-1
TGTGCCAGCAGGGAGGGCGACTTCCTAGATACGCAGTATTTT
CASREGDFLDTQYF
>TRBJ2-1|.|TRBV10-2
TGCGCCAGTGAGGCTGTCTACAATGAGCAGTTCTTC
CASEAVYNEQFF
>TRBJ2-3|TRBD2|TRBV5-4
TGTGCCAGCAGCCCGGGGGGGCTAGCGGGAGTAGCTACGCAGTATTTT
CASSPGGLAGVATQYF
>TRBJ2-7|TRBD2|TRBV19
TGTGCCAGTAGCTTAGCGGGAGTCCCTTACGAGCAGTACTTC
CASSLAGVPYEQYF